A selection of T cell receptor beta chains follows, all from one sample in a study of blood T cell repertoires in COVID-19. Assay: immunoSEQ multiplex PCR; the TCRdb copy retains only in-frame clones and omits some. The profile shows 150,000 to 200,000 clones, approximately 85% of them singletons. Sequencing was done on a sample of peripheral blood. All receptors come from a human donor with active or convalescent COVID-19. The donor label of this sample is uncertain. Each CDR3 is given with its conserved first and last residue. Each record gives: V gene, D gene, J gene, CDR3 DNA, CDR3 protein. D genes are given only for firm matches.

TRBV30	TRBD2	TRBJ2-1	TGTGCCTGGAGTGTAGGTTCTAGCGGGACCCCTGAGCAGTTCTTC	CAWSVGSSGTPEQFF
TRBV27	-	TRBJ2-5	TGTGCCAGCAGTTATCAGGGGTACCAAGAGACCCAGTACTTC	CASSYQGYQETQYF
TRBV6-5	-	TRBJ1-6	TGTGCCAGCAGTTCAGTCCCCCTCTATAATTCACCCCTCCACTTT	CASSSVPLYNSPLHF
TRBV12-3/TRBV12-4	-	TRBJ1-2	TGTGCCAGCAGCCCGACAGCCGACTATGGCTACACCTTC	CASSPTADYGYTF
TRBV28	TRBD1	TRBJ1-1	TGTGCCAGCAGAACACAGGGGTGGGGCACTGAAGCTTTCTTT	CASRTQGWGTEAFF
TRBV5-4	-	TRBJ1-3	TGTGCCAGCAGATTCAGTTCCGGAAACACCATATATTTT	CASRFSSGNTIYF
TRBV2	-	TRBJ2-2	TGTGCCAGCAGTGGGGGACTCAGGAGGGCTACTAGTGCCGGGGAGCTGTTTTTT	CASSGGLRRATSAGELFF
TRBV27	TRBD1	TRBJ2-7	TGTGCCAGCAGCAAAGGACAGGGTACCTACGAGCAGTACTTC	CASSKGQGTYEQYF
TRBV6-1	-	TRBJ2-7	TGTGCCAGCAGTGAAGTGGCAGGGCTTATGAACGAGCAGTACTTC	CASSEVAGLMNEQYF
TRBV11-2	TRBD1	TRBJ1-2	TGTGCCAGCAGCTTCCGGGACAGGGAAACCTTC	CASSFRDRETF
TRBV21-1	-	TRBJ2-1	TGTGCCAGCGGACAGGGTGTTATCCTCCTACAGGGTAAGCGACTATGTGGGCAGTTCTTC	CASGQGVILLQGKRLCGQFF
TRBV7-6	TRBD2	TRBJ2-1	TGTGCCAGCAGCTACCCGGGGGGGTCGTCGGAGCAGTTCTTC	CASSYPGGSSEQFF
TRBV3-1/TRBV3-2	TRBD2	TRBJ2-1	TGTGCCAGCAGCCAAGATTGGCCTAGCGGGGGGGAATACAATGAGCAGTTCTTC	CASSQDWPSGGEYNEQFF
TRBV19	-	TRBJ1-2	TGTGCCAGTAGTATAAGGACAGCCGCCGGGTATGGCTACACCTTC	CASSIRTAAGYGYTF